These T cell receptor beta chains were read from a single sample in a study of blood T cell repertoires in COVID-19. Some clones are missing from TCRdb's copy, which holds only in-frame ones; the method was immunoSEQ multiplex PCR. The data hold around 100,000 clones, with about 89% observed a single time. Sequencing was performed on peripheral blood. Receptors were obtained from a man aged 45-65 years with active COVID-19. The CDR3 runs from the conserved cysteine through the conserved F or W. Each record gives: D gene, V gene, J gene, clone size, CDR3 protein, CDR3 DNA. D genes are given only for firm matches. Some rows have no size entry. The others give once, few or many, or a class for an expanded clone.

TRBD1	TRBV10-3	TRBJ1-2	NA	CAISESGTANYGYTF	TGTGCCATCAGTGAGTCGGGGACAGCTAACTATGGCTACACCTTC
NA	TRBV5-1	TRBJ1-1	NA	CASSSSIRGGQREAFF	TGCGCCAGCAGCTCCTCGATCCGCGGGGGTCAAAGGGAAGCTTTCTTT
TRBD2	TRBV9	TRBJ2-2	NA	CASSVATGGPTGELFF	TGTGCCAGCAGCGTAGCGACGGGAGGGCCCACCGGGGAGCTGTTTTTT
TRBD1	TRBV18	TRBJ1-2	NA	CASSPGQGNGYTF	TGTGCCAGCTCACCCGGACAGGGAAATGGCTACACCTTC
TRBD2	TRBV27	TRBJ2-5	NA	CASSLWAGGYQETQYF	TGTGCCAGCAGTTTATGGGCGGGGGGGTACCAAGAGACCCAGTACTTC
NA	TRBV7-9	TRBJ2-7	NA	CASSVGPDEQYF	TGTGCCAGCAGCGTGGGCCCGGACGAGCAGTACTTC
TRBD1	TRBV7-9	TRBJ2-5	NA	CASSPSTGGIGETQYF	TGTGCCAGCAGCCCCTCGACAGGGGGAATTGGGGAGACCCAGTACTTC
TRBD2	TRBV2	TRBJ2-5	NA	CASSGLAGGQETQYF	TGTGCCAGCAGTGGACTAGCGGGGGGACAAGAGACCCAGTACTTC
NA	TRBV5-4	TRBJ1-2	NA	CASRAGGYTF	TGTGCCAGCAGAGCAGGGGGCTACACCTTC
TRBD2	TRBV7-2	TRBJ2-2	NA	CASSLRLAGGIGELFF	TGTGCCAGCAGCTTAAGGCTAGCGGGGGGTATCGGGGAGCTGTTTTTT
NA	TRBV28	TRBJ1-5	NA	CASSLLQGSQHF	TGTGCCAGCAGTTTACTTCAGGGATCCCAGCATTTT
NA	TRBV21-1	TRBJ2-1	once	CASSKALGGDSYNEQFF	TGTGCCAGCAGCAAAGCGCTGGGCGGGGACTCCTACAATGAGCAGTTCTTC
NA	TRBV6-6	TRBJ1-5	once	CASSPRGGRFSNQPQHF	TGTGCCAGCAGTCCCCGGGGGGGCCGGTTTAGCAATCAGCCCCAGCATTTT
TRBD2	TRBV4-2	TRBJ2-1	NA	CASSQESELAGRYNEQFF	TGTGCCAGCAGCCAAGAATCCGAACTAGCGGGGAGATACAATGAGCAGTTCTTC
NA	TRBV7-9	TRBJ2-5	once	CASSVSGRGETQYF	TGTGCCAGCAGCGTCAGTGGGAGAGGTGAGACCCAGTACTTC
TRBD1	TRBV7-2	TRBJ1-3	NA	CASSFDRAAGNTIYF	TGTGCCAGCAGCTTTGACAGGGCGGCCGGAAACACCATATATTTT
NA	TRBV18	TRBJ1-1	NA	CASSPPTGNEAFF	TGTGCCAGCTCACCACCGACGGGAAATGAAGCTTTCTTT
NA	TRBV29-1	TRBJ1-1	NA	CSVAAGDNTEAFF	TGCAGCGTTGCGGCAGGCGATAACACTGAAGCTTTCTTT
TRBD1	TRBV4-1	TRBJ2-2	NA	CASSLGTALGAGELFF	TGCGCCAGCAGCCTCGGGACAGCCCTAGGGGCCGGGGAGCTGTTTTTT
TRBD1	TRBV6-6	TRBJ2-1	NA	CASSSADRVANEQFF	TGTGCCAGCAGTTCCGCGGACAGGGTGGCAAATGAGCAGTTCTTC
NA	TRBV3-1/TRBV3-2	TRBJ2-5	NA	CASSHDTVEETQYF	TGTGCCAGCAGCCACGACACGGTAGAAGAGACCCAGTACTTC
TRBD1	TRBV19	TRBJ1-5	NA	CASRFGTGDNQPQHF	TGTGCCAGTAGATTCGGGACAGGGGACAATCAGCCCCAGCATTTT
TRBD2	TRBV7-2	TRBJ2-7	NA	CASSRSGSSYEQYF	TGTGCCAGCAGCCGTAGCGGGAGCTCCTACGAGCAGTACTTC
TRBD1	TRBV7-7	TRBJ1-2	NA	CASSLADRADGYTF	TGTGCCAGCAGCTTAGCGGACAGGGCGGATGGCTACACCTTC
NA	TRBV7-9	TRBJ1-2	NA	CASSYLQGSGYTF	TGTGCCAGCAGCTACCTGCAGGGGAGTGGCTACACCTTC
NA	TRBV24-1	TRBJ2-3	once	CATRQSDTQYF	TGTGCCACCAGACAATCGGATACGCAGTATTTT
TRBD2	TRBV19	TRBJ2-1	NA	CVSSGSGRAYNEQFF	TGTGTCAGTAGTGGGAGCGGGAGGGCCTACAATGAGCAGTTCTTC
TRBD1	TRBV5-1	TRBJ2-7	NA	CASSFTRTGGYYEQYF	TGCGCCAGCAGCTTCACCCGGACAGGGGGATACTACGAGCAGTACTTC
NA	TRBV9	TRBJ1-1	NA	CASSPQTGNTEAFF	TGTGCCAGCAGCCCCCAGACAGGGAACACTGAAGCTTTCTTT
TRBD1	TRBV11-2	TRBJ1-1	few	CASSLWDRNTEAFF	TGTGCCAGCAGCTTATGGGACAGGAACACTGAAGCTTTCTTT
TRBD1	TRBV12-5	TRBJ2-3	NA	CASGFGQGLDTQYF	TGTGCTAGTGGTTTCGGACAGGGTTTAGATACGCAGTATTTT
TRBD2	TRBV9	TRBJ2-5	NA	CASSVATSGGTETQYF	TGTGCCAGCAGCGTAGCCACTAGCGGGGGTACAGAGACCCAGTACTTC
NA	TRBV12-3/TRBV12-4	TRBJ1-5	NA	CASRQNNQPQHF	TGTGCCAGCCGCCAGAACAATCAGCCCCAGCATTTT
TRBD1	TRBV19	TRBJ1-2	NA	CASWDSKSGYTF	TGTGCCAGTTGGGACAGTAAGAGCGGCTACACCTTC
NA	TRBV11-2	TRBJ2-3	NA	CASSLVLARGTDTQYF	TGTGCCAGCAGCTTAGTCCTAGCCCGTGGCACAGATACGCAGTATTTT
NA	TRBV2	TRBJ2-7	NA	CASSAGPRYEQYF	TGTGCCAGCAGTGCGGGTCCGAGATACGAGCAGTACTTC
NA	TRBV19	TRBJ1-1	NA	CASREMNTEAFF	TGTGCCAGTAGGGAGATGAACACTGAAGCTTTCTTT
TRBD1	TRBV5-4	TRBJ1-1	NA	CASSFPGQANTEAFF	TGTGCCAGCAGCTTCCCGGGACAGGCAAACACTGAAGCTTTCTTT
TRBD1	TRBV10-2	TRBJ2-3	NA	CASSEAGGADTQYF	TGCGCCAGCAGTGAGGCAGGGGGAGCAGATACGCAGTATTTT
NA	TRBV2	TRBJ2-7	NA	CASRTGISYEQYF	TGTGCCAGCAGGACGGGGATCTCCTACGAGCAGTACTTC
TRBD1	TRBV2	TRBJ1-2	NA	CASSQSGGNYGYTF	TGTGCCAGCAGCCAATCAGGGGGGAACTATGGCTACACCTTC
TRBD1	TRBV19	TRBJ1-1	NA	CASSKASGGPKMNTEAFF	TGTGCCAGTAGTAAGGCCTCAGGGGGACCGAAGATGAACACTGAAGCTTTCTTT
TRBD1	TRBV7-9	TRBJ1-3	NA	CASSSPGQGGNTIYF	TGTGCCAGCAGCTCCCCGGGACAGGGGGGAAACACCATATATTTT
TRBD1	TRBV7-9	TRBJ1-5	once	CASSLGQGASNQPQHF	TGTGCCAGCAGCTTGGGACAGGGGGCGAGCAATCAGCCCCAGCATTTT
TRBD1	TRBV6-4	TRBJ2-7	NA	CASREDRGSYEQYF	TGTGCCAGCAGAGAGGACAGGGGGTCATACGAGCAGTACTTC
TRBD2	TRBV5-1	TRBJ2-7	NA	CASSFYFSSGDKQYF	TGCGCCAGCAGCTTCTACTTCTCTAGCGGGGATAAGCAGTACTTC
TRBD2	TRBV11-3	TRBJ2-3	NA	CASSSGTSAQYF	TGTGCCAGCAGCTCCGGGACTAGTGCGCAGTATTTT
TRBD2	TRBV5-1	TRBJ2-1	once	CASSSLAGALLSSSYNEQFF	TGCGCCAGCAGCTCGCTAGCGGGGGCCCTCTTATCGAGCTCCTACAATGAGCAGTTCTTC
NA	TRBV7-8	TRBJ1-1	NA	CASSLEQGNTEAFF	TGTGCCAGCAGCTTAGAACAGGGGAACACTGAAGCTTTCTTT
NA	TRBV13	TRBJ1-2	NA	CASSLGEGLRSGYTF	TGTGCCAGCAGCTTAGGCGAGGGCCTGAGAAGTGGCTACACCTTC
NA	TRBV27	TRBJ2-2	NA	CARLTRRSTGELFF	TGTGCCCGCCTTACACGGAGAAGCACCGGGGAGCTGTTTTTT
TRBD1	TRBV11-2	TRBJ1-2	NA	CASSLSRGTGSDGYTF	TGTGCCAGCAGCTTAAGTCGGGGGACAGGGTCTGATGGCTACACCTTC
NA	TRBV9	TRBJ2-1	NA	CASSVAPSTRRGDEQFF	TGTGCCAGCAGCGTAGCCCCCTCGACTAGAAGAGGCGATGAGCAGTTCTTC
TRBD1	TRBV7-7	TRBJ2-1	NA	CASSLGGTGGNEQFF	TGTGCCAGCAGCTTAGGCGGGACAGGGGGAAATGAGCAGTTCTTC
NA	TRBV9	TRBJ2-7	NA	CASSVGNSVSEQYF	TGTGCCAGCAGCGTAGGGAATAGCGTGAGCGAGCAGTACTTC
NA	TRBV6-6	TRBJ1-2	NA	CASSSPTDGYTF	TGTGCCAGCAGTTCCCCCACAGATGGCTACACCTTC